This is a list of T cell receptor beta chains from one sample in a study of T cell responses to AZD1222 COVID-19 vaccine. Repertoires were generated with immunoSEQ multiplex PCR, while TCRdb's copy carries only in-frame clones and drops some. The sample records around 200,000 clones, 85% to 95% being singletons. Sample: peripheral blood, taken 28 days after the second AZD1222 dose. The receptors stem from an adult who received the AZD1222 COVID-19 vaccine. CDR3s include the opening cysteine and the closing phenylalanine or tryptophan. Each record gives: D gene, V gene, J gene, CDR3 protein. The D gene is left open where the match is weak.

d_gene: TRBD2; v_gene: TRBV10-1; j_gene: TRBJ2-1; CDR3aa: CASSDSAGGLNEQFF
d_gene: NA; v_gene: TRBV4-1; j_gene: TRBJ1-4; CDR3aa: CASSQSPATNEKLFF
d_gene: NA; v_gene: TRBV18; j_gene: TRBJ2-5; CDR3aa: CASSPEGEETQYF
d_gene: NA; v_gene: TRBV5-5; j_gene: TRBJ1-5; CDR3aa: CASSLAGISNQPQHF
d_gene: TRBD1; v_gene: TRBV9; j_gene: TRBJ1-4; CDR3aa: CASSGRTGVNEKLFF
d_gene: TRBD1; v_gene: TRBV29-1; j_gene: TRBJ1-6; CDR3aa: CSVKQGFNSPLHF
d_gene: NA; v_gene: TRBV5-6; j_gene: TRBJ2-7; CDR3aa: CASSLASYEQYF
d_gene: NA; v_gene: TRBV6-4; j_gene: TRBJ2-3; CDR3aa: CASSDSAGSSTDTQYF
d_gene: NA; v_gene: TRBV11-2; j_gene: TRBJ2-2; CDR3aa: CASSPNVGGAAGELFF
d_gene: TRBD2; v_gene: TRBV28; j_gene: TRBJ2-7; CDR3aa: CASRGGSSGHGEQYF
d_gene: NA; v_gene: TRBV11-2; j_gene: TRBJ2-2; CDR3aa: CASSLGPLGTGELFF
d_gene: NA; v_gene: TRBV19; j_gene: TRBJ1-1; CDR3aa: CASSIGRDTEAFF
d_gene: NA; v_gene: TRBV27; j_gene: TRBJ1-1; CDR3aa: CASTGQNTEAFF
d_gene: NA; v_gene: TRBV9; j_gene: TRBJ2-1; CDR3aa: CASSVVPDNEQFF
d_gene: NA; v_gene: TRBV11-3; j_gene: TRBJ1-1; CDR3aa: CASSPDLQGGLTEAFF
d_gene: NA; v_gene: TRBV6-1; j_gene: TRBJ1-1; CDR3aa: CASSDSNMMNTEAFF
d_gene: NA; v_gene: TRBV6-5; j_gene: TRBJ2-3; CDR3aa: CASAGKPDTQYF
d_gene: NA; v_gene: TRBV10-3; j_gene: TRBJ1-2; CDR3aa: CAISDVPPTENYGYTF
d_gene: TRBD2; v_gene: TRBV7-9; j_gene: TRBJ2-7; CDR3aa: CASSSPAGLDSYEQYF
d_gene: TRBD1; v_gene: TRBV5-8; j_gene: TRBJ2-1; CDR3aa: CASSPRTGGSSYNEQFF
d_gene: NA; v_gene: TRBV11-2; j_gene: TRBJ1-1; CDR3aa: CASSLALNTEAFF
d_gene: TRBD1; v_gene: TRBV29-1; j_gene: TRBJ2-1; CDR3aa: CSVEDPDDRGRIEYNEQFF
d_gene: NA; v_gene: TRBV12-3/TRBV12-4; j_gene: TRBJ1-5; CDR3aa: CASSLQGNQPQHF
d_gene: NA; v_gene: TRBV19; j_gene: TRBJ1-4; CDR3aa: CASSLYIQGNPNEKLFF
d_gene: TRBD1; v_gene: TRBV7-2; j_gene: TRBJ2-5; CDR3aa: CASSFGQGETQYF
d_gene: NA; v_gene: TRBV7-9; j_gene: TRBJ2-7; CDR3aa: CASSLAPQGSYEQYF
d_gene: NA; v_gene: TRBV9; j_gene: TRBJ1-4; CDR3aa: CASSVSGRTNEKLFF
d_gene: NA; v_gene: TRBV7-9; j_gene: TRBJ1-2; CDR3aa: CASSSLYTLANYGYTF
d_gene: TRBD2; v_gene: TRBV2; j_gene: TRBJ2-7; CDR3aa: CASTGLAGGVSYEQYF
d_gene: NA; v_gene: TRBV5-4; j_gene: TRBJ1-6; CDR3aa: CASSLDQGRYSPLHF
d_gene: TRBD2; v_gene: TRBV5-1; j_gene: TRBJ2-1; CDR3aa: CASSSGLAGLGKQFF
d_gene: NA; v_gene: TRBV15; j_gene: TRBJ1-3; CDR3aa: CATSRPSAPSSGNTIYF
d_gene: TRBD1; v_gene: TRBV19; j_gene: TRBJ2-7; CDR3aa: CASSRGQPGEQYF
d_gene: TRBD2; v_gene: TRBV24-1; j_gene: TRBJ2-1; CDR3aa: CATSDFRGGNEQFF
d_gene: NA; v_gene: TRBV6-2/TRBV6-3; j_gene: TRBJ1-2; CDR3aa: CASSYSRTEPYSYGYTF
d_gene: TRBD2; v_gene: TRBV5-6; j_gene: TRBJ2-3; CDR3aa: CASSLGTSGGHTDTQYF
d_gene: NA; v_gene: TRBV2; j_gene: TRBJ1-5; CDR3aa: CASRQDYNQPQHF
d_gene: NA; v_gene: TRBV7-9; j_gene: TRBJ1-1; CDR3aa: CASRRDNLNTEAFF
d_gene: NA; v_gene: TRBV7-8; j_gene: TRBJ1-1; CDR3aa: CASSFPRGQRAEAFF
d_gene: TRBD1; v_gene: TRBV5-6; j_gene: TRBJ1-2; CDR3aa: CASSSRRTGTGFLFYGYTF
d_gene: NA; v_gene: TRBV9; j_gene: TRBJ2-2; CDR3aa: CASSVRFTGELFF
d_gene: NA; v_gene: TRBV13; j_gene: TRBJ1-2; CDR3aa: CASSLKGSEGGYTF
d_gene: NA; v_gene: TRBV6-5; j_gene: TRBJ1-5; CDR3aa: CASSYGEGHQPQHF
d_gene: NA; v_gene: TRBV11-2; j_gene: TRBJ1-1; CDR3aa: CASSPRRTNMNTEAFF
d_gene: TRBD2; v_gene: TRBV7-9; j_gene: TRBJ2-1; CDR3aa: CASNVAGVHNEQFF
d_gene: NA; v_gene: TRBV24-1; j_gene: TRBJ1-2; CDR3aa: CATSDSRGDGYTF
d_gene: NA; v_gene: TRBV13; j_gene: TRBJ1-4; CDR3aa: CASSLGRMANEKLFF
d_gene: TRBD1; v_gene: TRBV6-4; j_gene: TRBJ1-1; CDR3aa: CASSDSTGGRTEAFF
d_gene: NA; v_gene: TRBV18; j_gene: TRBJ2-3; CDR3aa: CASSPPSDLSTDTQYF
d_gene: NA; v_gene: TRBV7-3; j_gene: TRBJ2-3; CDR3aa: CASSLSSDTQYF
d_gene: TRBD1; v_gene: TRBV12-3/TRBV12-4; j_gene: TRBJ1-5; CDR3aa: CASSGQADQPQHF
d_gene: TRBD2; v_gene: TRBV7-9; j_gene: TRBJ2-5; CDR3aa: CASSETRLAGVGTQYF
d_gene: NA; v_gene: TRBV6-1; j_gene: TRBJ1-5; CDR3aa: CASSDRAPGMGNQPQHF